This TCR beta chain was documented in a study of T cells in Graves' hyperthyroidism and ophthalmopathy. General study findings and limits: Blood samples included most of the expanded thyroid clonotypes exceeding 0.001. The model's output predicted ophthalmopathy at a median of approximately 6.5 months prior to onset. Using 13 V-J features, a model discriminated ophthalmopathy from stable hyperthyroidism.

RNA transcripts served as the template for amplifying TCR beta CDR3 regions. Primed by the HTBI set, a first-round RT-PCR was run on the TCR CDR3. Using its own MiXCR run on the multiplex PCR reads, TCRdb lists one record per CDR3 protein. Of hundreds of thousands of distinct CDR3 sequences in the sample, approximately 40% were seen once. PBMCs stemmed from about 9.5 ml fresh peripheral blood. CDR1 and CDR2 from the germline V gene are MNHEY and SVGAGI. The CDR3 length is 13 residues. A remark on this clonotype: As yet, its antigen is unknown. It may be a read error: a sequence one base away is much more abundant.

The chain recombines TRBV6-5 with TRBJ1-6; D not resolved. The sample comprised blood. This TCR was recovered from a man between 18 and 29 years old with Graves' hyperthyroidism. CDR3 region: CASSYAQHSPHHF. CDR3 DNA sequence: TGTGCCAGCAGTTACGCACAGCATTCACCCCACCACTTT.